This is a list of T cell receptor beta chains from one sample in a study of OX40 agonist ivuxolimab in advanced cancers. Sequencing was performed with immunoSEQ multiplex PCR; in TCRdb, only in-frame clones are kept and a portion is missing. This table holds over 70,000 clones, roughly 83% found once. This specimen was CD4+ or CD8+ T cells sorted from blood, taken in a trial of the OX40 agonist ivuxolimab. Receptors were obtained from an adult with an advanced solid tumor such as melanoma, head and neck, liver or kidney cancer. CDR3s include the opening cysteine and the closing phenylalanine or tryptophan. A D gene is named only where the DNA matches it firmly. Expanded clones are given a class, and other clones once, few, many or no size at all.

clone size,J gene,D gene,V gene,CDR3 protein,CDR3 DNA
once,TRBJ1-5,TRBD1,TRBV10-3,CAISSGTGVNQPQHF,TGTGCCATCAGTTCCGGGACAGGGGTCAATCAGCCCCAGCATTTT
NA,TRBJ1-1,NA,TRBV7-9,CASSRGTVNTEAFF,TGTGCCAGCAGCCGCGGGACGGTGAACACTGAAGCTTTCTTT
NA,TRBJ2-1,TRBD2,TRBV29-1,CSVAGTSGNEQFF,TGCAGCGTGGCCGGGACTAGTGGAAATGAGCAGTTCTTC
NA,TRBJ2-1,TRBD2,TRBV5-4,CASSLSGRTYNEQFF,TGTGCCAGCAGCCTTAGCGGGAGAACCTACAATGAGCAGTTCTTC
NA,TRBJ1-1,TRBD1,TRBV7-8,CASSSGQGTEAFF,TGTGCCAGCAGCTCGGGACAGGGGACTGAAGCTTTCTTT
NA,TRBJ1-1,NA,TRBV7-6,CASSLVEDTEAFF,TGTGCCAGCAGCCTAGTAGAGGACACTGAAGCTTTCTTT
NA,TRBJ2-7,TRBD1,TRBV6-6,CASRDRGFGEQYF,TGTGCCAGCCGGGACAGGGGATTTGGTGAGCAGTACTTC
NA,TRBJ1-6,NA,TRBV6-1,CASSVQTYNSPLHF,TGTGCCAGCAGTGTCCAGACTTATAATTCACCCCTCCACTTT
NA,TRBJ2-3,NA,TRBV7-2,CASSLLQGTDTQYF,TGTGCCAGCAGCCTGTTACAGGGAACAGATACGCAGTATTTT
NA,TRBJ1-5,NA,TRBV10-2,CASSPGWGQPQHF,TGCGCCAGCAGTCCAGGGTGGGGTCAGCCCCAGCATTTT
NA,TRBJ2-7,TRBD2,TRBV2,CASIGGNSYEQYF,TGTGCCAGCATCGGGGGGAACTCCTACGAGCAGTACTTC
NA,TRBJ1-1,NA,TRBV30,CAWGKGTNTEAFF,TGTGCCTGGGGAAAGGGCACCAACACTGAAGCTTTCTTT
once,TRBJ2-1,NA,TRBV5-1,CASSLDTSEEQFF,TGCGCCAGCAGCTTAGACACCTCGGAGGAGCAGTTCTTC
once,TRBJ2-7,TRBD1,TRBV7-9,CASSSGTGGAEQYF,TGTGCCAGCAGCTCCGGGACAGGGGGTGCCGAGCAGTACTTC
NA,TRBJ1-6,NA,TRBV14,CASSQESMGRSPLHF,TGTGCCAGCAGCCAAGAGAGTATGGGTCGGTCACCCCTCCACTTT
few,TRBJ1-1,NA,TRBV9,CASSVEGGWTEAFF,TGTGCCAGCAGCGTAGAAGGCGGATGGACTGAAGCTTTCTTT
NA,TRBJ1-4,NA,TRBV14,CASSQDYRATNEKLFF,TGTGCCAGCAGCCAAGATTACCGGGCAACTAATGAAAAACTGTTTTTT
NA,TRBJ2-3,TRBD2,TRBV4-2,CASSPTGTSPALSTQYF,TGTGCCAGCAGCCCTACCGGGACTAGCCCCGCGTTGAGCACGCAGTATTTT
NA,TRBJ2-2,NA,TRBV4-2,CASSFPNTGELFF,TGTGCCAGCAGTTTTCCTAACACCGGGGAGCTGTTTTTT
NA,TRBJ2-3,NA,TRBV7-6,CASSLFGDSRQHTQYF,TGTGCCAGCAGCTTATTCGGGGACTCGCGACAACATACGCAGTATTTT
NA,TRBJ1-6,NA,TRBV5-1,CASNHGPAENSPLHF,TGCGCCAGCAACCACGGCCCAGCGGAGAATTCACCCCTCCACTTT
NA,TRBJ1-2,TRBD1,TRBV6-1,CASSVRTGGEANYGYTF,TGTGCCAGCAGTGTCCGGACAGGGGGCGAAGCTAACTATGGCTACACCTTC
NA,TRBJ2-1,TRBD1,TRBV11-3,CASSSWKGASYNEQFF,TGTGCCAGCAGCTCCTGGAAGGGGGCCTCCTACAATGAGCAGTTCTTC
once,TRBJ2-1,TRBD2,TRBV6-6,CASSYRLAGSGEQFF,TGTGCCAGCAGTTACAGATTAGCGGGAAGCGGTGAGCAGTTCTTC
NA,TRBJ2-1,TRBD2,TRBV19,CASSTSGGYNEQFF,TGTGCCAGTAGTACTAGCGGGGGCTACAATGAGCAGTTCTTC
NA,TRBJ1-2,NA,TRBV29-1,CSVAARGWSTF,TGCAGCGTCGCCGCCAGGGGTTGGAGCACCTTC
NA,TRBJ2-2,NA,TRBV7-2,CASSLQPVTNTGELFF,TGTGCCAGCAGCTTGCAACCTGTGACGAACACCGGGGAGCTGTTTTTT
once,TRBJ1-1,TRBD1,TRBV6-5,CASSFRGVGAEAFF,TGTGCCAGCAGTTTCAGGGGGGTCGGAGCTGAAGCTTTCTTT
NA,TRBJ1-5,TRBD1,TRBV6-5,CASSRTGNQPQHF,TGTGCCAGCAGCCGGACAGGGAATCAGCCCCAGCATTTT
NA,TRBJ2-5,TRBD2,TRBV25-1,CASNQRGIQETQYF,TGTGCCAGCAACCAGCGGGGGATTCAAGAGACCCAGTACTTC
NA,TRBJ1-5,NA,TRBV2,CASSDGQHDNQPQHF,TGTGCCAGCAGTGATGGGCAGCATGACAATCAGCCCCAGCATTTT
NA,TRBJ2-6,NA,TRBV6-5,CASSRLSSGANVLTF,TGTGCCAGCAGCAGGCTATCCTCTGGGGCCAACGTCCTGACTTTC
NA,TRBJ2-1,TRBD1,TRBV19,CASSPRQGAYNEQFF,TGTGCCAGTAGTCCCCGACAGGGGGCCTACAATGAGCAGTTCTTC
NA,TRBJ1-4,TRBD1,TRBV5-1,CASTSGTGEEKLFF,TGCGCCAGCACCTCCGGGACAGGGGAGGAAAAACTGTTTTTT
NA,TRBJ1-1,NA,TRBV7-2,CASSLTAGDNTEAFF,TGTGCCAGCAGCTTAACCGCCGGAGACAACACTGAAGCTTTCTTT
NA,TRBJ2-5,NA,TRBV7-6,CASSLGGPLQETQYF,TGTGCCAGCAGCTTGGGGGGGCCGCTCCAAGAGACCCAGTACTTC
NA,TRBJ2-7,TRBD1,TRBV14,CASSIPGQGAYEQYF,TGTGCCAGCAGCATCCCGGGACAGGGGGCCTACGAGCAGTACTTC
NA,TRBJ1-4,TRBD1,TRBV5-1,CASSPQGVEEKLFF,TGCGCCAGCAGCCCACAGGGGGTAGAGGAAAAACTGTTTTTT
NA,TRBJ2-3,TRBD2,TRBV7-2,CASSLRPGTRPSTDTQYF,TGTGCCAGCAGCTTACGGCCAGGGACTAGACCTAGCACAGATACGCAGTATTTT
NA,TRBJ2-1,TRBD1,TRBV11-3,CASSQSRGNEQFF,TGTGCCAGCAGCCAGAGCAGGGGGAATGAGCAGTTCTTC
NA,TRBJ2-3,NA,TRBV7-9,CASSLQGTDTQYF,TGTGCCAGCAGCTTACAAGGGACAGATACGCAGTATTTT
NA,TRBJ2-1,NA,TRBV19,CASSRSYSYNEQFF,TGTGCCAGTAGTCGCTCCTACTCCTACAATGAGCAGTTCTTC
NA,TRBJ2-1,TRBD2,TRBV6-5,CASSYSSGSLNEQFF,TGTGCCAGCAGTTACTCTAGCGGGAGCCTGAATGAGCAGTTCTTC
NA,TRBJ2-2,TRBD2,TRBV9,CASSASQTSGIHTGELFF,TGTGCCAGCAGCGCAAGCCAAACTAGCGGAATCCACACCGGGGAGCTGTTTTTT
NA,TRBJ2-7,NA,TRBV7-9,CASSLTTYEQYF,TGTGCCAGCAGTTTGACCACCTACGAGCAGTACTTC
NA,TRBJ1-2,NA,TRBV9,CASTETGTNYGYTF,TGTGCCAGCACGGAGACGGGTACTAACTATGGCTACACCTTC
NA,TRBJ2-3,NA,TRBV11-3,CASRGRKGAADTQYF,TGTGCCAGCCGGGGGAGAAAGGGGGCGGCAGATACGCAGTATTTT
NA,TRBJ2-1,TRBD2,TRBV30,CAWSVGGLAGFGVYNEQFF,TGTGCCTGGAGTGTTGGAGGGCTAGCGGGATTCGGGGTGTACAATGAGCAGTTCTTC
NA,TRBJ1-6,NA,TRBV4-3,CASSRRSSYNSPLHF,TGCGCCAGCAGCCGGAGGAGCTCCTATAATTCACCCCTCCACTTT
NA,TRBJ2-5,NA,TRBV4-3,CASSQGGLMRGETQYF,TGCGCCAGCAGCCAAGGGGGATTGATGCGAGGGGAGACCCAGTACTTC
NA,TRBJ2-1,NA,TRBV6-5,CASSYGRGGNEQFF,TGTGCCAGCAGTTACGGCAGGGGCGGCAATGAGCAGTTCTTC
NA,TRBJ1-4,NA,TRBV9,CASSRRQGATNEKLFF,TGTGCCAGCAGCCGTCGTCAGGGTGCAACTAATGAAAAACTGTTTTTT
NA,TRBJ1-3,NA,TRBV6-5,CASSYSRWAGNTIYF,TGTGCCAGCAGTTACTCGAGGTGGGCTGGAAACACCATATATTTT
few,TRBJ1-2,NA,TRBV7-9,CASSAGTSKGYTF,TGTGCCAGCAGCGCCGGGACATCAAAGGGCTACACCTTC
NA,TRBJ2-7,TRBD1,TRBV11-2,CASSLRTGKSYEQYF,TGTGCCAGCAGCTTAAGGACAGGGAAGTCCTACGAGCAGTACTTC
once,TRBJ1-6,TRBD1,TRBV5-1,CASSSTGGGTSPLHF,TGCGCCAGCAGCTCCACAGGGGGCGGGACTTCACCCCTCCACTTT
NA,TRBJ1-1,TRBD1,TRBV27,CASSLQGAGTEAFF,TGTGCCAGCAGCCTACAGGGGGCGGGAACTGAAGCTTTCTTT
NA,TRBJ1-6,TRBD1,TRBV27,CASSLQGGHSPLHF,TGTGCCAGCAGTCTACAGGGGGGGCATTCACCCCTCCACTTT